This T cell receptor (beta chain) was documented in a study of post-analysis software for immune sequencing data. Study-wide results and limits: TRBV5-6, TRBV5-1 and TRBV20-1 were among about 5 TRBV segments more frequent in patients than controls. The authors found that F measure strongly co-clustered same-batch samples. Normalized Chao1 diversity was significantly lower in multiple sclerosis patients than in controls.

On this clonotype: Its antigen is unknown.

TCR beta cDNA libraries included unique molecular identifiers. Using its own MiXCR run on the PCR reads, TCRdb lists one record per CDR3 protein. The repertoire has hundreds of thousands of distinct CDR3 sequences, roughly 50% of them found once; the top ten carry 4.6%. The V and J ends lost 5 bases and 6 bases, in that order; junction bases with no gene match: 16. The CDR3 contains 16 residues. Germline V lookup: CDR1 SQVTM, CDR2 ANQGSEA. The chain joins TRBV29-1 to TRBJ2-1; 7 bases fit TRBD1. The sequenced sample consisted of blood. This receptor was identified in a girl under 18 with multiple sclerosis. CDR3: CSVLNLGTVGGNEQFF. The CDR3 DNA reads TGCAGCGTTCTTAATCTCGGGACAGTTGGGGGCAATGAGCAGTTCTTC.